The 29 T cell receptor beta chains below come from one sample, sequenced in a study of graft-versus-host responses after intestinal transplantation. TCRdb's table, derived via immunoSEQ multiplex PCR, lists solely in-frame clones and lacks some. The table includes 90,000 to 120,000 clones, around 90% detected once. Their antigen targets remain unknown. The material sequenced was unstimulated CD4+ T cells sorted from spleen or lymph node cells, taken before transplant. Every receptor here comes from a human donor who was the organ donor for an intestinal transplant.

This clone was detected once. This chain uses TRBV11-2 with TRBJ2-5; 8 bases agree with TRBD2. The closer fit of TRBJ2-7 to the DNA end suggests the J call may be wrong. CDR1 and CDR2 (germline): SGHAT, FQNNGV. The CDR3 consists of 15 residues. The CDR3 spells CASSKTGLGFYEQYF. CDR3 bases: TGTGCCAGCAGCAAAACGGGACTAGGGTTCTACGAGCAGTACTTC.

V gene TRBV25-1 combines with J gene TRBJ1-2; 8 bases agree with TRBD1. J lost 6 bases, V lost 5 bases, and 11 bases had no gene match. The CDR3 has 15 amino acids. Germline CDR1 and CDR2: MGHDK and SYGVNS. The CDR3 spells CASSLHRQGLDGYTF. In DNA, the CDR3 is TGTGCCAGCAGTCTCCACCGACAGGGGCTAGATGGCTACACCTTC.

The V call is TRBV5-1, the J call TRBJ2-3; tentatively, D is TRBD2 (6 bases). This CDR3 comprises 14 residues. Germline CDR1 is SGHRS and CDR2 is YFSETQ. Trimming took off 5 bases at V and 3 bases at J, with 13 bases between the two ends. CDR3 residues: CASRRGTQTDTQYF. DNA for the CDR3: TGCGCCAGCAGGCGGGGAACCCAGACAGATACGCAGTATTTT.

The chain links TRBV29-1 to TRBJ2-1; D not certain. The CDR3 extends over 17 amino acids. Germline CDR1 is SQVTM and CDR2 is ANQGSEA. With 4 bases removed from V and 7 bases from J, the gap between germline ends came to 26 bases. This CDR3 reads CSVANSTLVIVLNEQFF. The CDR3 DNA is TGCAGCGTTGCCAACTCTACGCTTGTTATAGTCTTGAATGAGCAGTTCTTC.

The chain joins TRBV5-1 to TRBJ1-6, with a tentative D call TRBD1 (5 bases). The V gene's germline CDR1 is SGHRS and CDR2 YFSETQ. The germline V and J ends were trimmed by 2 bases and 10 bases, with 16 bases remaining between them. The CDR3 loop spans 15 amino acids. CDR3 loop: CASSFRDGGSSPLHF. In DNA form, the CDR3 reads TGCGCCAGCAGCTTCCGGGACGGCGGCTCCTCACCCCTCCACTTT.

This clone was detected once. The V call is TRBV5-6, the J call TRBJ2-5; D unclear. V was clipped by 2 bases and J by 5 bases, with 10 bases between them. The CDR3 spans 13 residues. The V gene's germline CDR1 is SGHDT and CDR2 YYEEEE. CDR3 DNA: TGTGCCAGCAGCTTTCCGCCTCAGGAGACCCAGTACTTC. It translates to CASSFPPQETQYF.

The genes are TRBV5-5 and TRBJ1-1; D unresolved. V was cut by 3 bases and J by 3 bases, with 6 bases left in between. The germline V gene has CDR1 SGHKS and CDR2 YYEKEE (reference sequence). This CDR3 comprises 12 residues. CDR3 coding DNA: TGTGCCAGCAGCTACACTTACACTGAAGCTTTCTTT. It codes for CASSYTYTEAFF. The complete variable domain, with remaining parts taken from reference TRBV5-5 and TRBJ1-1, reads DAGVTQSPTHLIKTRGQQVTLRCSPISGHKSVSWYQQVLGQGPQFIFQYYEKEERGRGNFPDRFSARQFPNYSSELNVNALLLGDSALYLCASSYTYTEAFFGQGTRLTVV.

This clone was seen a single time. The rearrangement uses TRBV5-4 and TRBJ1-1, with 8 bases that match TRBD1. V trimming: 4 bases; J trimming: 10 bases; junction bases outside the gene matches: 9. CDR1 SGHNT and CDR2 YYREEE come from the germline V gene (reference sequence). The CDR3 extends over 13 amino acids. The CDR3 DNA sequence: TGTGCCAGCAGCAGGGACAGGTTCGAAGGAGCTTTCTTT. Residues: CASSRDRFEGAFF.

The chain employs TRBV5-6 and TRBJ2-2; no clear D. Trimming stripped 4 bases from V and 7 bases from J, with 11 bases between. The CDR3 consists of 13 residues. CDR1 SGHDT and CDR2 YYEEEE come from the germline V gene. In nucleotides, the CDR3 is TGTGCCAGCAGCCCCCCTTTGGGCGGGGAGCTGTTTTTT. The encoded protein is CASSPPLGGELFF.

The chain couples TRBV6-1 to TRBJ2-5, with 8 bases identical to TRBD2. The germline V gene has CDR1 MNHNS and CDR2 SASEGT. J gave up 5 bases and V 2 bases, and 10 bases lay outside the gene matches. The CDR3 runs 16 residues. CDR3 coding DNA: TGTGCCAGCAGTGAATCTGGGACGGGGGGGCTTGAGACCCAGTACTTC. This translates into CASSESGTGGLETQYF.

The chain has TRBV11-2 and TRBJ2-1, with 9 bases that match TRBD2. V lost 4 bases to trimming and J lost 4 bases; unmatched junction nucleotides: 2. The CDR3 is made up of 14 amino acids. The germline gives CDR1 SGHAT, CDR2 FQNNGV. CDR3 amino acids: CASSSRGGYNEQFF. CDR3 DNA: TGTGCCAGCAGCTCGCGGGGGGGATACAATGAGCAGTTCTTC.

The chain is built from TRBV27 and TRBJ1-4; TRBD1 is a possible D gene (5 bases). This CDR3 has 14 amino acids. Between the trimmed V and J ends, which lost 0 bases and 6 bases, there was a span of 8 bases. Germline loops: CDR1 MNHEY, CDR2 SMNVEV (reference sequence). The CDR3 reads CASSLSGGDEKLFF. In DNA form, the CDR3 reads TGTGCCAGCAGTTTATCTGGGGGAGATGAAAAACTGTTTTTT.

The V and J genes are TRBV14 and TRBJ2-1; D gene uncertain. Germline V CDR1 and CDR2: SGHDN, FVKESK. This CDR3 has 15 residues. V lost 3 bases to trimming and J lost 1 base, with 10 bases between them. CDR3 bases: TGTGCCAGCAGCCACTGGACGGAGTCCTACAATGAGCAGTTCTTC. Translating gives CASSHWTESYNEQFF.

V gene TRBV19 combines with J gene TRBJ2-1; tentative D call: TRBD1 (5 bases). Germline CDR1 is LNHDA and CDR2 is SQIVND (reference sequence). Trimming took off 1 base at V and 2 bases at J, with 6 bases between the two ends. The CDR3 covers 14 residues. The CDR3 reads CASSIGQTYNEQFF. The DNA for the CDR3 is TGTGCCAGTAGTATAGGACAGACCTACAATGAGCAGTTCTTC. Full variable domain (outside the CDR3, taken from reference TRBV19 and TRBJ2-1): DGGITQSPKYLFRKEGQNVTLSCEQNLNHDAMYWYRQDPGQGLRLIYYSQIVNDFQKGDIAEGYSVSREKKESFPLTVTSAQKNPTAFYLCASSIGQTYNEQFFGPGTRLTVL.

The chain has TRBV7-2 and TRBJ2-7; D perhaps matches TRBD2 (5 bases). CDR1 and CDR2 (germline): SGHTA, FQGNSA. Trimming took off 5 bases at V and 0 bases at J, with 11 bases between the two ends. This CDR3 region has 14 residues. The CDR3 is CASSMDGNSYEQYF. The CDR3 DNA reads TGTGCCAGCAGCATGGACGGGAACTCCTACGAGCAGTACTTC.

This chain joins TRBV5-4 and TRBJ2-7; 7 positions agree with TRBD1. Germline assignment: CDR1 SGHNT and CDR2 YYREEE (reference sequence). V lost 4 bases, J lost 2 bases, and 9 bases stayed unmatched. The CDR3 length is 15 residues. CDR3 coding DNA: TGTGCCAGCAGCAGGGGGCTTCCACCCCCCTACGAGCAGTACTTC. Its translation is CASSRGLPPPYEQYF. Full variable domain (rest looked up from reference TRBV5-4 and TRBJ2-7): ETGVTQSPTHLIKTRGQQVTLRCSSQSGHNTVSWYQQALGQGPQFIFQYYREEENGRGNFPPRFSGLQFPNYSSELNVNALELDDSALYLCASSRGLPPPYEQYFGPGTRLTVT.

The CDR3 coding sequence is TGTGCCAGCATCAGGGAGCGTTCCTTGGGTGGCTACACCTTC. Protein sequence: CASIRERSLGGYTF. The chain uses TRBV2 and TRBJ1-2; perhaps TRBD1 as D (5 bases). This CDR3 has 14 residues. V was trimmed by 7 bases and J by 7 bases, leaving 19 bases between them. The germline CDR1 and CDR2 sequences are SNHLY and FYNNEI.

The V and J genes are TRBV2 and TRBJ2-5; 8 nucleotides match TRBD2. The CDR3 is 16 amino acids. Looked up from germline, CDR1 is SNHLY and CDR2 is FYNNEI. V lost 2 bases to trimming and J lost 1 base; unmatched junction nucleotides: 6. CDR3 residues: CASSEKVAGPQETQYF. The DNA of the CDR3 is TGTGCCAGCAGTGAAAAGGTAGCGGGGCCCCAAGAGACCCAGTACTTC.

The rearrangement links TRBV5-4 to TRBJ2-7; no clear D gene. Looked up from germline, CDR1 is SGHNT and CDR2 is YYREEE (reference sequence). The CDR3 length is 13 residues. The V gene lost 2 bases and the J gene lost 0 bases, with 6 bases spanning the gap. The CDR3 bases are TGTGCCAGCAGCTTAGAGAGCTCCTACGAGCAGTACTTC. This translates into CASSLESSYEQYF.

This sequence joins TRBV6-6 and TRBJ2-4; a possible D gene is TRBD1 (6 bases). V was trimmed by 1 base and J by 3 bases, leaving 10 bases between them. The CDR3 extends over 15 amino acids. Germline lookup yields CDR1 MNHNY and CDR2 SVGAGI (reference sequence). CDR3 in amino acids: CASSYLLGGKNIQYF. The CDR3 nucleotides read TGTGCCAGCAGTTACTTGCTAGGGGGCAAAAACATTCAGTACTTC.

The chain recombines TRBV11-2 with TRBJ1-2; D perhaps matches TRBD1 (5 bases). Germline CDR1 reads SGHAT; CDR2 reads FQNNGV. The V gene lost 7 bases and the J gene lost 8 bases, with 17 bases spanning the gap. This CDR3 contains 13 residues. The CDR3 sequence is CASTLWGVEGYTF. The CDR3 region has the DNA TGTGCCAGCACATTGTGGGGGGTGGAGGGCTACACCTTC.

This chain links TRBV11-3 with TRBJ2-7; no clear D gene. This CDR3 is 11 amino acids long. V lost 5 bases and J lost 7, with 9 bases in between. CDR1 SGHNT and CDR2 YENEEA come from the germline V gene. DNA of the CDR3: TGTGCCAGCAGCCAAAAGACAGAGCAGTACTTC. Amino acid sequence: CASSQKTEQYF.

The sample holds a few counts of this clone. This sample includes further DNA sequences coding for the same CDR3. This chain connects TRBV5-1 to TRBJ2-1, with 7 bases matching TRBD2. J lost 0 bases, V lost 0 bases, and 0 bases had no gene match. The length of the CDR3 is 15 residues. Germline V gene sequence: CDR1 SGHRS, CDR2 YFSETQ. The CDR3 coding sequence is TGCGCCAGCAGCTTGGGGGGGGGCTCCTACAATGAGCAGTTCTTC. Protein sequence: CASSLGGGSYNEQFF.

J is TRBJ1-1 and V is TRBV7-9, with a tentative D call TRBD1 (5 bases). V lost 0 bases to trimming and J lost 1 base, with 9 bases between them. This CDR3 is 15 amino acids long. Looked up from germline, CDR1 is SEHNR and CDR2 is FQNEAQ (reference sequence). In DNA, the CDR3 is TGTGCCAGCAGCTTAGCGGGACCACGGAACACTGAAGCTTTCTTT. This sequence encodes CASSLAGPRNTEAFF.

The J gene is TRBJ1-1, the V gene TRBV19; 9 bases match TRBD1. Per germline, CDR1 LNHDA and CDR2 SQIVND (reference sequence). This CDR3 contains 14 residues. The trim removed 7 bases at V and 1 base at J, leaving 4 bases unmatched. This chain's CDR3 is CASTGTGWNTEAFF. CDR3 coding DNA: TGTGCCAGTACGGGGACAGGGTGGAACACTGAAGCTTTCTTT. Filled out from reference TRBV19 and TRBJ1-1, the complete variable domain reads DGGITQSPKYLFRKEGQNVTLSCEQNLNHDAMYWYRQDPGQGLRLIYYSQIVNDFQKGDIAEGYSVSREKKESFPLTVTSAQKNPTAFYLCASTGTGWNTEAFFGQGTRLTVV.

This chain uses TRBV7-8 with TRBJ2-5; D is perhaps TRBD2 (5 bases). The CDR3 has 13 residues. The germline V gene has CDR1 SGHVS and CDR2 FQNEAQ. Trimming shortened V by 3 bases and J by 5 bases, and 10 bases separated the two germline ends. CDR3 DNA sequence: TGTGCCAGCAGCTTGAACGGGGAGGAGACCCAGTACTTC. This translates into CASSLNGEETQYF.

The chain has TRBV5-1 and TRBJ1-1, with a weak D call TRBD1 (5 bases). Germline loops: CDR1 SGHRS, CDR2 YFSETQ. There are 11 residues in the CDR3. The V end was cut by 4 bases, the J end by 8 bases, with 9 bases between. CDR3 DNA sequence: TGCGCCAGCAGCACTGGGACCGAAGCTTTCTTT. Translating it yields CASSTGTEAFF.

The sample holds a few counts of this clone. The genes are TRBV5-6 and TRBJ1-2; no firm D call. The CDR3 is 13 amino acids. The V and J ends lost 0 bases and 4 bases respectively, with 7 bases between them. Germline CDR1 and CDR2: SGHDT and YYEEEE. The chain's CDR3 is CASSLVQSYGYTF. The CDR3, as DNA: TGTGCCAGCAGCTTGGTGCAGTCCTATGGCTACACCTTC.

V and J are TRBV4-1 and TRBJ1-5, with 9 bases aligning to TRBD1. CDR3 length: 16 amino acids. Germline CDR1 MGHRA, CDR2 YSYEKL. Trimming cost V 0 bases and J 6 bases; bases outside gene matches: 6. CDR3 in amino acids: CASSQDRTGAAQPQHF. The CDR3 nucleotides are TGCGCCAGCAGCCAAGATAGGACAGGGGCTGCTCAGCCCCAGCATTTT.